This T cell receptor beta chain was retrieved from a study of T cells in Graves' hyperthyroidism and ophthalmopathy. Whole-study context: Peripheral blood specimens were obtained at initial diagnosis, prior to any treatment.

This clonotype appeared a few times. Amplified regions were TCR beta CDR3 sequences from RNA transcripts. HTBI primers were used for first-round RT-PCR of the TCR CDR3. TCRdb reanalysed the multiplex PCR reads using MiXCR and keeps one entry per CDR3 protein. The table shows 650,000 to 750,000 distinct CDR3 sequences, with about 14% occurring only once. Trimming left V 6 bases short and J 4 bases short, with 19 bases between. CDR3 length equals 16 residues. This TCR derives from a woman aged 18-29 years with Graves' hyperthyroidism. The sequencing input was blood. This chain connects TRBV12-3 or TRBV12-4 to TRBJ2-1; D is tentatively TRBD1 or TRBD2 (6 bases each). The DNA of the CDR3 is TGTGCCAGCAGACCGCTTGGAGGGGGTTCGTACAATGAGCAGTTCTTC. Amino acid sequence: CASRPLGGGSYNEQFF.